Sequencing of this T cell receptor (beta chain) was carried out in a study of blood T cell repertoires in COVID-19. Study details: COVID-19 samples from acute and convalescent phases originated in the United States, Italy and Spain. The cDNA or gDNA used as material had been derived from T cells, B-cell-depleted T cells, or PBMCs.

Per the study methods: Estimation of nucleated cell counts relied on the amplification of reference gene primers. Using immunoSEQ multiplex PCR, the repertoire was profiled, and TCRdb retains in-frame clones only, with some absent. The D gene and trimming were derived from the DNA, and the V and J assignments and clone size from that table. Of about 240,000 clones detected, about 82% appear once; the ten largest clones hold 12%. J was trimmed by 3 bases and V by 3 bases; bases with no gene match: 18. This CDR3 is built from 19 residues. Per the germline V gene, CDR1 is MRHNA and CDR2 is SNTAGT. This chain links TRBV6-4 with TRBJ1-2; 8 bases map to TRBD1. The specimen was peripheral blood. The sequence was collected from an elderly man with acute or convalescent COVID-19. Here the CDR3 DNA reads TGTGCCAGCAGTGAGAAAGGTGGACAGGGAAGAAGAAAGGACTATGGCTACACCTTC. Its protein is CASSEKGGQGRRKDYGYTF.